This T cell receptor beta chain was documented in a study of CD8 T cells in ankylosing spondylitis. MiXCR, applied by TCRdb to the 5' RACE reads, yields one record per CDR3 protein. Among 240,000 or so distinct CDR3 sequences listed, approximately 11% were seen once. Whole-study findings and limits: Some motif variants had been reported before (in reactive arthritis synovial fluid and blood). Disease-associated clones were reportedly significantly overrepresented in matched ankylosing spondylitis synovial fluid. Ankylosing spondylitis blood seemed to carry a telltale TCR beta motif made of several highly homologous variants.

In this sample, this clonotype turned up many times. Its antigen is undetermined. The CDR3 consists of 15 residues. V lost 7 bases, J lost 5 bases, and 20 bases lay in between. Material: blood, either unsorted or a sorted T cell fraction (not recorded which). This TCR came from a male donor with ankylosing spondylitis or in good health (not recorded which). The chain couples TRBV12-3 or TRBV12-4 to TRBJ1-2, with a weak D call TRBD1 (6 bases). The chain's CDR3 is CASKHRDYQSYGYTF. The CDR3 DNA sequence: TGTGCCAGCAAACACAGGGACTACCAAAGTTATGGCTACACCTTC.